Given below is one T cell receptor (beta chain) in context. The antigen is unknown. Measured with immunoSEQ multiplex PCR; TCRdb has only the in-frame clones, and not every one. The sample has approximately 77,000 clones; just over 90% are singletons. The entry originates in a study of brain T cells in children with intractable seizures. Study observations and caveats: Viral specificity was inferred only from CDR3 similarity; HCMV serostatus was unknown. Absence of clones before surgery may stem from lower sequencing depth.

Germline-derived CDR1 and CDR2 are MDHEN and SYDVKM. The V end lost 5 bases, the J end lost 5 bases, and 21 bases lay between the germline ends. This CDR3 region has 17 residues. Before surgery, patients took at least one anti-epileptic drug. This sequence originates from a boy under two years old with tuberous sclerosis and intractable seizures. Sequencing used peripheral blood, obtained at surgery. The rearrangement joins TRBV28 to TRBJ2-2; D is perhaps TRBD1 (6 bases). CDR3 sequence (DNA): TGTGCCAGCAGTCCAACAACAGGGTACTTAGGAACCGGGGAGCTGTTTTTT. This codes for CASSPTTGYLGTGELFF.